The 10 T cell receptor beta chains listed next were all sequenced from one sample in a study of cytomegalovirus exposure and HLA in healthy donors. Primers: 60 Vbeta forward and 13 Jbeta reverse. Assay used: immunoSEQ multiplex PCR; TCRdb lists only in-frame clones, some missing. The repertoire holds about 100,000 clones, roughly 77% seen once, with under 5% in the top ten. Sequenced material: PBMCs. The source is a woman aged 50 to 60 in good health and CMV-seropositive.

The chain is built from TRBV5-1 and TRBJ2-5; D is possibly TRBD1 (6 bases). The end of the DNA aligns better with TRBJ2-7, so the J call may be wrong. This CDR3 spans 13 amino acids. Germline V lookup: CDR1 SGHRS, CDR2 YFSETQ. CDR3 DNA: TGCGCCAGCTCTTCAGTACAGGGCTACGAGCAGTACTTC. Amino acid sequence: CASSSVQGYEQYF.

The CDR3 DNA follows: TGTGCCACCAAAAGAGAGGAAGCTTTCTTT. Translating it yields CATKREEAFF. The rearrangement joins TRBV6-5 to TRBJ1-1; D uncertain. Germline CDR1 MNHEY, CDR2 SVGAGI. Trimming removed 10 bases from V and 8 bases from J, with 11 bases in between. This CDR3 comprises 10 residues.

This clone is labeled as medium-sized. V is TRBV2 and J is TRBJ1-1, with D possibly TRBD1 on 6 matching bases. CDR1 and CDR2 from the germline V gene are SNHLY and FYNNEI. This CDR3 region has 14 residues. Trimming removed 5 bases at V and 5 bases at J, with 15 bases between. The CDR3 nucleotides read TGTGCCAGCAGTATCTACAGGGAATTAACTGAAGCTTTCTTT. It specifies CASSIYRELTEAFF.

In this sample, this clone turned up a few times. A junction boundary mismatches the germline segment, possibly from a read error. The rearrangement uses TRBV7-9 and TRBJ1-4; TRBD1 is a possible D gene (5 bases). In germline, CDR1 is SEHNR, CDR2 FQNEAQ (reference sequence). The CDR3 covers 13 residues. The CDR3 DNA sequence: TGTGCTAGCAGCTTAAATCAGGGTGAAAAACTGTTTTTT. Its protein is CASSLNQGEKLFF.

This clone appeared a few times. This rearrangement joins TRBV6-5 to TRBJ1-2; D is perhaps TRBD1 (5 bases). CDR3 length: 13 amino acids. Germline CDR1 and CDR2: MNHEY and SVGAGI. Trimming took off 5 bases at V and 4 bases at J, with 11 bases between the two ends. The CDR3, as DNA: TGTGCCAGCAGTGAAAGACAGCTCTATGGCTACACCTTC. Protein product: CASSERQLYGYTF.

This chain connects TRBV14 to TRBJ2-1; TRBD2 agrees at 14 bases. The CDR3 contains 17 residues. J gave up 5 bases and V 4 bases, and 7 bases lay outside the gene matches. Looked up from germline, CDR1 is SGHDN and CDR2 is FVKESK. DNA of the CDR3: TGTGCCAGCAGCCCCGGGACTAGCGGGGGATTACACAATGAGCAGTTCTTC. It codes for CASSPGTSGGLHNEQFF.

V usage is TRBV11-2 and J usage is TRBJ2-1, with 13 bases lining up with TRBD2. Germline V gives CDR1 SGHAT, CDR2 FQNNGV. With 1 base clipped from V and 0 bases from J, the junction kept 6 bases outside the gene matches. CDR3 size: 19 residues. The chain's CDR3 is CASSLGGTSGMSSYNEQFF. Here the CDR3 DNA reads TGTGCCAGCAGCTTAGGAGGGACTAGCGGGATGTCCTCCTACAATGAGCAGTTCTTC.

CDR3 nucleotides: TGTGCCAGCAGTTACTTCGGACTTAACACCGGGGAGCTGTTTTTT. Amino acid sequence: CASSYFGLNTGELFF. This chain connects TRBV6-5 to TRBJ2-2; D possibly corresponds to TRBD2 (5 bases). Germline CDR1 reads MNHEY; CDR2 reads SVGAGI. The CDR3 is made up of 15 amino acids. Trimming stripped 1 base from V and 2 bases from J, with 8 bases between.

This chain links TRBV30 with TRBJ1-2; D not resolved. The CDR3 consists of 11 residues. In germline, CDR1 is GTSNPN, CDR2 SVGIG (reference sequence). V lost 5 bases and J 2 bases, leaving 6 bases between the germline ends. CDR3 amino acids: CAWGQNYGYTF. In nucleotides, the CDR3 is TGTGCCTGGGGTCAGAACTATGGCTACACCTTC.

This chain joins TRBV2 and TRBJ2-5, with D uncertain. CDR1 is SNHLY and CDR2 is FYNNEI in the germline V gene. Trimming removed 3 bases at V and 2 bases at J, with 16 bases between. The CDR3 is made up of 16 amino acids. CDR3 coding DNA: TGTGCCAGCAGTGATATATTTCGTGGGCAGCAAGAGACCCAGTACTTC. It translates to CASSDIFRGQQETQYF. Based on the CDR3 plus reference TRBV2 and TRBJ2-5, the full variable domain is EPEVTQTPSHQVTQMGQEVILRCVPISNHLYFYWYRQILGQKVEFLVSFYNNEISEKSEIFDDQFSVERPDGSNFTLKIRSTKLEDSAMYFCASSDIFRGQQETQYFGPGTRLLVL.